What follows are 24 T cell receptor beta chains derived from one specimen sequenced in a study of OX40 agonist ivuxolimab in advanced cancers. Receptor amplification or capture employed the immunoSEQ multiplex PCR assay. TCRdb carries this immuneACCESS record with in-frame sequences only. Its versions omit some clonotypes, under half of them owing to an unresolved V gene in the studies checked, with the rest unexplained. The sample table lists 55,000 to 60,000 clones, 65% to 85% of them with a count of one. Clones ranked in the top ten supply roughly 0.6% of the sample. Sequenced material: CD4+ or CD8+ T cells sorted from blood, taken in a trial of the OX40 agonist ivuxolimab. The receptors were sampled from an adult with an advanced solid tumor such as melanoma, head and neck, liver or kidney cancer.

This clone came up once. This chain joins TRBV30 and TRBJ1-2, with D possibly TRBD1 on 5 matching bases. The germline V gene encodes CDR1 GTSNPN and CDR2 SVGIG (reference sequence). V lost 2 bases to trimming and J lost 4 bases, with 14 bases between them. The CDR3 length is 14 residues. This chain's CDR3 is CAWSTRGVSYGYTF. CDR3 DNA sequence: TGTGCCTGGAGTACCCGGGGGGTGAGCTATGGCTACACCTTC.

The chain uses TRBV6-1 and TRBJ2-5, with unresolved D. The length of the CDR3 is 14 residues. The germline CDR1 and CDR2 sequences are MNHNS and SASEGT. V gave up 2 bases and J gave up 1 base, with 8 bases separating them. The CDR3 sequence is CASSELRIQETQYF. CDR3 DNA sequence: TGTGCCAGCAGTGAACTTAGAATCCAAGAGACCCAGTACTTC.

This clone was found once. CDR3 loop: CASSLGQGRESGAGELFF. The CDR3 region has the DNA TGTGCCAGCAGCTTAGGGCAGGGGCGAGAGAGTGGCGCCGGGGAGCTGTTTTTT. The chain has TRBV5-8 and TRBJ2-2; possibly TRBD1 for D (6 bases). The V end was cut by 2 bases, the J end by 6 bases, with 23 bases between. Per the germline V gene, CDR1 is SGHTS and CDR2 is YDEGEE. This CDR3 contains 18 residues. The complete variable domain, with remaining parts taken from reference TRBV5-8 and TRBJ2-2, reads EAGVTQSPTHLIKTRGQQATLRCSPISGHTSVYWYQQALGLGLQFLLWYDEGEERNRGNFPPRFSGRQFPNYSSELNVNALELEDSALYLCASSLGQGRESGAGELFFGEGSRLTVL.

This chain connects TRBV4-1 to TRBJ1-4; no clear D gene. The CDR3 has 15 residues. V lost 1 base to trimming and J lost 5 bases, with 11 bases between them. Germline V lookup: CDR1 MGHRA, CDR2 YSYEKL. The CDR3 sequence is CASSQGPGKNEKLFF. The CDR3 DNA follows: TGCGCCAGCAGCCAAGGGCCCGGTAAGAATGAAAAACTGTTTTTT.

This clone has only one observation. CDR3 loop: CASSRLSGTMYNEQFF. For the CDR3, the DNA is TGTGCCAGCAGCCGCCTCTCTGGGACCATGTACAATGAGCAGTTCTTC. The gene calls are TRBV7-2 and TRBJ2-1; D might be TRBD1 or TRBD2, each matching 5 bases. V lost 5 bases and J 4 bases, leaving 18 bases between the germline ends. The CDR3 consists of 16 residues. Germline V gene lookup returns CDR1 SGHTA and CDR2 FQGNSA.

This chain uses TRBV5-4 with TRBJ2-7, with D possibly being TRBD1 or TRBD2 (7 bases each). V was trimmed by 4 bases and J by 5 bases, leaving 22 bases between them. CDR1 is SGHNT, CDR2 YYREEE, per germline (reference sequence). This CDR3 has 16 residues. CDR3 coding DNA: TGTGCCAGCAGCCGAATCCCCGACAGGGAGGGGAACGAGCAGTACTTC. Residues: CASSRIPDREGNEQYF.

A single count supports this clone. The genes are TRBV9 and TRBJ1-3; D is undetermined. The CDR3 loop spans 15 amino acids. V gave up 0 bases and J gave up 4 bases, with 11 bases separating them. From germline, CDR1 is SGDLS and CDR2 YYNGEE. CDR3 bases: TGTGCCAGCAGCGTAGGTATGGCTTGGGGAAACACCATATATTTT. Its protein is CASSVGMAWGNTIYF. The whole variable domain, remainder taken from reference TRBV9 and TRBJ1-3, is DSGVTQTPKHLITATGQRVTLRCSPRSGDLSVYWYQQSLDQGLQFLIQYYNGEERAKGNILERFSAQQFPDLHSELNLSSLELGDSALYFCASSVGMAWGNTIYFGEGSWLTVV.

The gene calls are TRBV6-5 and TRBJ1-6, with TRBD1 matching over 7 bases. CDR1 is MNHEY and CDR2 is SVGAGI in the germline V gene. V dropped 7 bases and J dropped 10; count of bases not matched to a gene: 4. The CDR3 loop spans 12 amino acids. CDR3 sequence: CASKDRWSPLHF. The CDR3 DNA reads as TGTGCCAGCAAGGACAGGTGGTCACCCCTCCACTTT.

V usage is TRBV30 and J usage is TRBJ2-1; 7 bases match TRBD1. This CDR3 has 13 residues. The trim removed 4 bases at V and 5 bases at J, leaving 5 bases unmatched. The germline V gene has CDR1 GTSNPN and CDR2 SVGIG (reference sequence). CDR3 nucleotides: TGTGCCTGGACCGGGACAGCAAACAATGAGCAGTTCTTC. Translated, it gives CAWTGTANNEQFF.

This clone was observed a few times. CDR3 bases: TGTGCCAGCAGCGCCCGGGACACACGCTCTGGAAACACCATATATTTT. Translating it yields CASSARDTRSGNTIYF. The chain carries TRBV9 and TRBJ1-3; the D gene is possibly TRBD1 (6 bases). CDR1 is SGDLS, CDR2 YYNGEE, per germline. Trimming shortened V by 3 bases and J by 0 bases, and 13 bases separated the two germline ends. The CDR3 extends over 16 amino acids.

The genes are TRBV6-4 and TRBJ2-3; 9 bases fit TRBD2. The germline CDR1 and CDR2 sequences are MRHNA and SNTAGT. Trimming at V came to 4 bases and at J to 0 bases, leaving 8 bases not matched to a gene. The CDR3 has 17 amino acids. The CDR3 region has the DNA TGTGCCAGCAGTGGAGGTAGCGGGAGTATTAGCACAGATACGCAGTATTTT. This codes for CASSGGSGSISTDTQYF.

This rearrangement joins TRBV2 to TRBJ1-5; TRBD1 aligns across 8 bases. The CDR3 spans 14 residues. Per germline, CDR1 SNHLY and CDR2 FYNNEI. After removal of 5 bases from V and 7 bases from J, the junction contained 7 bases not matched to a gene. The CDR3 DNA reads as TGTGCCAGCAGTCGACAGGGGCAAGACCAGCCCCAGCATTTT. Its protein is CASSRQGQDQPQHF.

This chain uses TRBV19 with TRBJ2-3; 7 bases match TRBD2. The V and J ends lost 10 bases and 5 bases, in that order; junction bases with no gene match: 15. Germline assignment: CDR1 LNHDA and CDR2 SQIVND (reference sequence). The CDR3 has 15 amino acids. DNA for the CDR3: TGTGCCACGGCCGGGGGGAGGGCCGGAGGAGATACGCAGTATTTT. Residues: CATAGGRAGGDTQYF.

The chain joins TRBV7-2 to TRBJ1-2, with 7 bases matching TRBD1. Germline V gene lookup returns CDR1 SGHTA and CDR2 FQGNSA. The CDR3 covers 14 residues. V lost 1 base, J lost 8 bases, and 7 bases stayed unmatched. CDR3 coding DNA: TGTGCCAGCAGCTTAGTGACAGGGATCGACGGCTACACCTTC. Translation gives CASSLVTGIDGYTF. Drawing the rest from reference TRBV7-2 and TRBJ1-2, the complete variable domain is GAGVSQSPSNKVTEKGKDVELRCDPISGHTALYWYRQSLGQGLEFLIYFQGNSAPDKSGLPSDRFSAERTGGSVSTLTIQRTQQEDSAVYLCASSLVTGIDGYTFGSGTRLTVV.

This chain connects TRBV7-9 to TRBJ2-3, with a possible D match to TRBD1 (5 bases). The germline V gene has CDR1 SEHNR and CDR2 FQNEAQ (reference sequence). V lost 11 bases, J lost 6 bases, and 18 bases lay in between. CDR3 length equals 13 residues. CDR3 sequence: CASNREDTDTQYF. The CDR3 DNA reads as TGTGCCTCTAACCGAGAGGACACCGATACGCAGTATTTT. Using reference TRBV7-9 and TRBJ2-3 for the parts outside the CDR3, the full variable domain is DTGVSQNPRHKITKRGQNVTFRCDPISEHNRLYWYRQTLGQGPEFLTYFQNEAQLEKSRLLSDRFSAERPKGSFSTLEIQRTEQGDSAMYLCASNREDTDTQYFGPGTRLTVL.

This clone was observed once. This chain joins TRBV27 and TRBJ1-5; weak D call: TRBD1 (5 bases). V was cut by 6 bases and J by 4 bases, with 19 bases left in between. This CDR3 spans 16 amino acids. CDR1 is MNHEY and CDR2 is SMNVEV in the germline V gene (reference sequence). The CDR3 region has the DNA TGTGCCAGCAGCAGGGACTCCCTTCGGGGGAATCAGCCCCAGCATTTT. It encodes CASSRDSLRGNQPQHF.

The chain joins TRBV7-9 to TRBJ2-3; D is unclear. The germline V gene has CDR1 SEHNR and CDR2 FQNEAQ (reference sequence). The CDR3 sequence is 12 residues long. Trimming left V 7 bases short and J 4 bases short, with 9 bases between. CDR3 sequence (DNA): TGTGCCAGCACCCCTCATGCAGATACGCAGTATTTT. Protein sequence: CASTPHADTQYF.

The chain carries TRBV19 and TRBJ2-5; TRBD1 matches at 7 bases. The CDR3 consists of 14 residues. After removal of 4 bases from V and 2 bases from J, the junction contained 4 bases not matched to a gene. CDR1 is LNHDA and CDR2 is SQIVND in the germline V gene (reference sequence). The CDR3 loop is CASSSWTGQETQYF. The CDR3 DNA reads TGTGCCAGTAGTAGTTGGACAGGACAAGAGACCCAGTACTTC.

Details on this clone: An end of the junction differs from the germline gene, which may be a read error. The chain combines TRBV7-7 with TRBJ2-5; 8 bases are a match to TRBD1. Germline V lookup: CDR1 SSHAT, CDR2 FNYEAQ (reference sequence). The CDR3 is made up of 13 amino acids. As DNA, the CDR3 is TGTGCTAGCAGCCTGACAGGGGAAGAGACCCAGTACTTC. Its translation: CASSLTGEETQYF.

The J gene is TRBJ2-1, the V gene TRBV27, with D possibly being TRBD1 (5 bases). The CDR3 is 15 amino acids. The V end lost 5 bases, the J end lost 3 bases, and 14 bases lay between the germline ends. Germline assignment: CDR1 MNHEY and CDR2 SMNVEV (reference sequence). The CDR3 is CASSHKGVGYNEQFF. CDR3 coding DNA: TGTGCCAGCAGTCACAAAGGGGTAGGCTACAATGAGCAGTTCTTC.

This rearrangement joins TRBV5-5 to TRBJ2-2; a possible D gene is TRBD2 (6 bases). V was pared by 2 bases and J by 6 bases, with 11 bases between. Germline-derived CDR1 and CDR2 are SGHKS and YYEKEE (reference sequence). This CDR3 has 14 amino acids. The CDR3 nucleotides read TGTGCCAGCAGCTTTGAGAGGGAGGCCGGGGAGCTGTTTTTT. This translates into CASSFEREAGELFF.

CDR3 sequence reads: CASSLMDRGTDTQYF. For the CDR3, the DNA is TGTGCCAGCTCACTAATGGACAGGGGGACAGATACGCAGTATTTT. The chain is built from TRBV18 and TRBJ2-3, with 10 bases matching TRBD1. Germline assignment: CDR1 KGHSH and CDR2 LQKENI. The trim removed 4 bases at V and 3 bases at J, leaving 4 bases unmatched. The CDR3 contains 15 residues.

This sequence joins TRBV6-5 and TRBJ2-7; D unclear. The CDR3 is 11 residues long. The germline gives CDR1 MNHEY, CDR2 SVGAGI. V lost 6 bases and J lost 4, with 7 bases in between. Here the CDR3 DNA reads TGTGCCAGCAGAGAAATTTACGAGCAGTACTTC. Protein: CASREIYEQYF.

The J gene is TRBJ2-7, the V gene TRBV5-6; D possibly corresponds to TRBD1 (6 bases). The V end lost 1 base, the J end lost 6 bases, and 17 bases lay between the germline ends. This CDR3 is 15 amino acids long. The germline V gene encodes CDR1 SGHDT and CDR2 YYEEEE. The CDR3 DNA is TGTGCCAGCAGCTTGAGGAACAGGGCCGGAGGCGAGCAGTACTTC. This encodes CASSLRNRAGGEQYF.